The T cell receptor beta chain under discussion was sequenced for a study of TIL therapy for anti-PD-1-resistant metastatic lung cancer. Broader study findings: Treatment-naive, never-smoker and oncogene-addicted patients were overrepresented in this highly selected cohort.

The immunoSEQ assay was v3. Survey-level samples got 1.5 million to 2.5 million read pairs; deep-level samples got about 4.5-6.5 million. Clones were read by immunoSEQ multiplex PCR, and TCRdb kept only the in-frame ones, dropping some. The profile shows more than 9,500 clones, around 58% of them singletons. Indicated time point: pre-treatment sample, taken before nivolumab and TIL therapy. Tumor tissue came from excised metastases, mostly pleural nodules or supraclavicular lymph nodes. Tumors were harvested before any PD-1/PD-L1 blockade. Note on this clone: Its target is unknown.

Germline values: CDR1 GTSNPN, CDR2 SVGIG (reference sequence). The V and J ends lost 3 bases and 0 bases respectively, with 9 bases between them. This CDR3 has 14 amino acids. This rearrangement joins TRBV30 to TRBJ2-1; D possibly corresponds to TRBD2 (5 bases). The sequence derives from a person aged 25 to 85 with non-small cell lung cancer. Material: tumor tissue, obtained at baseline. This chain's CDR3 is CAWRRESSYNEQFF. CDR3 DNA sequence: TGTGCCTGGAGACGGGAAAGCTCCTACAATGAGCAGTTCTTC.